Listed below are T cell receptor beta chains from one sample, sequenced in a study of cytomegalovirus exposure and HLA in healthy donors. Repertoires were generated with immunoSEQ multiplex PCR, while TCRdb's copy carries only in-frame clones and drops some. The sample records 120,000 to 150,000 clones, 64% being singletons. What was sequenced was PBMCs. Receptor source: a woman between 25 and 40 years old in good health and CMV-seropositive. Each CDR3 is given with its conserved first and last residue. Each record gives: clone size, D gene, V gene, J gene, CDR3 DNA, CDR3 protein. The D gene is left open where the match is weak. Expanded clones get a size class; other rows say once, few or many, or leave the size out.

abundance: .; d_gene: .; v_gene: TRBV11-3; j_gene: TRBJ2-6; CDR3nt: TGTGCCAGCAGCTTAGATCCGGCTGGGGCCAACGTCCTGACTTTC; CDR3aa: CASSLDPAGANVLTF
abundance: .; d_gene: .; v_gene: TRBV4-2; j_gene: TRBJ1-6; CDR3nt: TGTGCCAGCAGCCAAGGAGCGGGGGCAACCTATAATTCACCCCTCCACTTT; CDR3aa: CASSQGAGATYNSPLHF
abundance: .; d_gene: .; v_gene: TRBV11-2; j_gene: TRBJ2-2; CDR3nt: TGTGCCAGCAGCCCCTTACATCGCACCGGGGAGCTGTTTTTT; CDR3aa: CASSPLHRTGELFF
abundance: few; d_gene: .; v_gene: TRBV6-1; j_gene: TRBJ1-4; CDR3nt: TGTGCCAGCAGCCTGCTATCCTATACTAATGAAAAACTGTTTTTT; CDR3aa: CASSLLSYTNEKLFF
abundance: .; d_gene: .; v_gene: TRBV5-5; j_gene: TRBJ2-7; CDR3nt: TGTGCCAGCAGCTTGGGGAGTTCAGGGAATTCCTACGAGCAGTACTTC; CDR3aa: CASSLGSSGNSYEQYF
abundance: .; d_gene: TRBD1; v_gene: TRBV18; j_gene: TRBJ1-1; CDR3nt: TGTGCCAGCTCACCCCTGGGACAGGGGAACACTGAAGCTTTCTTT; CDR3aa: CASSPLGQGNTEAFF
abundance: .; d_gene: .; v_gene: TRBV29-1; j_gene: TRBJ1-2; CDR3nt: TGCAGCGTTGACGGGGGGGGTTTGGGACCAGGTGGCTACACCTTC; CDR3aa: CSVDGGGLGPGGYTF
abundance: .; d_gene: .; v_gene: TRBV5-8; j_gene: TRBJ1-1; CDR3nt: TGTGCCAGCAGCTTGGTTAGGGTCAGCGGGTGGGTCACTGAAGCTTTCTTT; CDR3aa: CASSLVRVSGWVTEAFF
abundance: few; d_gene: .; v_gene: TRBV5-1; j_gene: TRBJ2-3; CDR3nt: TGCGCCAGCAGCTTGGATCCAGGGAAGGATACGCAGTATTTT; CDR3aa: CASSLDPGKDTQYF
abundance: .; d_gene: TRBD2; v_gene: TRBV9; j_gene: TRBJ2-3; CDR3nt: TGTGCCAGCAGTAGAGCGGGGGAAAGCACAGATACGCAGTATTTT; CDR3aa: CASSRAGESTDTQYF
abundance: few; d_gene: TRBD2; v_gene: TRBV9; j_gene: TRBJ2-1; CDR3nt: TGTGCCAGCAGTAGCCTAGCGGGAGGGACGAATGAGCAGTTCTTC; CDR3aa: CASSSLAGGTNEQFF
abundance: few; d_gene: .; v_gene: TRBV7-6; j_gene: TRBJ2-7; CDR3nt: TGTGCCAGCAGCTCAACAGGGTGGTACGAGCAGTACTTC; CDR3aa: CASSSTGWYEQYF
abundance: .; d_gene: TRBD1; v_gene: TRBV13; j_gene: TRBJ1-3; CDR3nt: TGTGCCAGCAGCTCCCAACAGGGGCGACGAAACACCATATATTTT; CDR3aa: CASSSQQGRRNTIYF
abundance: .; d_gene: TRBD1; v_gene: TRBV28; j_gene: TRBJ1-6; CDR3nt: TGTGCCAGCGATAACAGGGGGATACGTTCACCCCTCCACTTT; CDR3aa: CASDNRGIRSPLHF
abundance: .; d_gene: TRBD2; v_gene: TRBV27; j_gene: TRBJ2-3; CDR3nt: TGTGCCAGCAGTTTATTAGCGGGAGCGTCAGATACGCAGTATTTT; CDR3aa: CASSLLAGASDTQYF
abundance: few; d_gene: .; v_gene: TRBV5-1; j_gene: TRBJ1-4; CDR3nt: TGCGCCAGCAGCTTTCAGGGGACAACTAATGAAAAACTGTTTTTT; CDR3aa: CASSFQGTTNEKLFF
abundance: .; d_gene: TRBD2; v_gene: TRBV4-1; j_gene: TRBJ2-2; CDR3nt: TGCGCCAGCAACCAAGGACTAGCGGGATCGACCGGGGAGCTGTTTTTT; CDR3aa: CASNQGLAGSTGELFF
abundance: .; d_gene: TRBD1; v_gene: TRBV7-9; j_gene: TRBJ1-2; CDR3nt: TGTGCCAGCAGCTGGGGGGACAGCGCTAACTATGGCTACACCTTC; CDR3aa: CASSWGDSANYGYTF